The rows below give T cell receptor beta chains drawn from one sample of a study of cytomegalovirus exposure and HLA in healthy donors. Some clones are missing from TCRdb's copy, which holds only in-frame ones; the method was immunoSEQ multiplex PCR. The profile covers around 120,000 clones, with about 73% appearing a single time and over 3.5% taken by the ten largest. Sample: PBMCs. These receptors came from a woman aged 35 to 49 in good health and CMV-seronegative. The CDR3 runs from the conserved cysteine through the conserved F or W. A D gene is named only where the DNA matches it firmly. Not all rows give a size; the values are once, few, many and, for expanded clones, a class.

V gene	D gene	J gene	clone size	CDR3 length	CDR3 protein	CDR3 DNA
TRBV30	TRBD2	TRBJ2-3	-	11	CAWTREGLQYF	TGTGCCTGGACGCGGGAGGGGCTACAGTATTTT
TRBV9	TRBD2	TRBJ2-5	few	14	CASSVGRFQETQYF	TGTGCCAGCAGCGTCGGGAGGTTCCAGGAGACCCAGTACTTC
TRBV5-4	TRBD2	TRBJ2-1	-	15	CASSFFSGSSNEQFF	TGTGCCAGCAGCTTCTTTAGCGGGAGCTCCAATGAGCAGTTCTTC
TRBV30	-	TRBJ2-3	-	11	CAWRLMDTQYF	TGTGCCTGGAGACTAATGGATACGCAGTATTTT
TRBV6-1	-	TRBJ2-5	-	13	CASSTGSQETQYF	TGTGCCAGCAGCACCGGGAGCCAAGAGACCCAGTACTTC
TRBV27	-	TRBJ2-7	-	13	CASSLSLRYEQYF	TGTGCCAGCAGTTTATCGCTCCGGTACGAGCAGTACTTC
TRBV27	-	TRBJ2-3	-	14	CASSSRHWADTQYF	TGTGCCAGCAGTTCGAGACACTGGGCAGATACGCAGTATTTT
TRBV4-2	TRBD1	TRBJ2-7	-	16	CASSQESRTGTYEQYF	TGTGCCAGCAGCCAAGAGTCCCGGACAGGGACCTACGAGCAGTACTTC
TRBV7-2	-	TRBJ2-7	-	16	CASSLALARPLYEQYF	TGTGCCAGCAGCTTAGCCCTAGCTCGGCCTCTCTACGAGCAGTACTTC
TRBV9	TRBD1	TRBJ2-2	-	15	CASSVRTGEAGELFF	TGTGCCAGCAGCGTTAGGACAGGAGAGGCCGGGGAGCTGTTTTTT
TRBV5-5	-	TRBJ2-7	few	13	CASSSDSPYEQYF	TGTGCCAGCAGCTCGGACAGTCCCTACGAGCAGTACTTC
TRBV5-6	TRBD1	TRBJ2-6	-	15	CASSLRGPGANVLTF	TGTGCCAGCAGCTTAAGGGGGCCTGGGGCCAACGTCCTGACTTTC
TRBV5-6	TRBD1	TRBJ1-2	-	13	CASSLQGAYGYTF	TGTGCCAGCAGCTTGCAGGGGGCCTATGGCTACACCTTC
TRBV4-2	TRBD1	TRBJ1-6	-	15	CASTKGQGDNSPLHF	TGTGCCAGCACCAAAGGACAGGGAGATAATTCACCCCTCCACTTT
TRBV7-7	-	TRBJ2-2	-	12	CASSSGTGELFF	TGTGCCAGCAGCTCAGGGACCGGGGAGCTGTTTTTT
TRBV30	-	TRBJ2-1	-	12	CAWGKTSLEQFF	TGTGCCTGGGGGAAAACTAGCCTTGAGCAGTTCTTC
TRBV30	TRBD2	TRBJ2-7	-	14	CAWSFGTSGTEQYF	TGTGCCTGGTCTTTTGGGACTAGCGGGACCGAGCAGTACTTC
TRBV6-1	TRBD1	TRBJ1-1	few	14	CASLKDRGNTEAFF	TGTGCCAGCCTGAAGGACAGGGGGAACACTGAAGCTTTCTTT
TRBV7-9	-	TRBJ2-7	-	14	CSSSLDAGPSGQYF	TGTTCCAGCAGCTTAGACGCGGGGCCCTCCGGGCAGTACTTC
TRBV7-9	-	TRBJ1-4	-	14	CASSLGSGNEKLFF	TGTGCCAGCAGCTTAGGTTCAGGGAATGAAAAACTGTTTTTT
TRBV4-2	TRBD2	TRBJ2-1	once	13	CASSQDLGGIQFF	TGTGCCAGCAGCCAAGATCTGGGGGGGATACAGTTCTTC
TRBV4-3	TRBD2	TRBJ2-1	few	16	CASSQDAGTSGNEQFF	TGCGCCAGCAGCCAAGACGCCGGGACTAGTGGGAATGAGCAGTTCTTC
TRBV28	-	TRBJ1-5	-	15	CASSFWQALNQPQHF	TGTGCCAGCAGTTTCTGGCAGGCCCTAAATCAGCCCCAGCATTTT
TRBV2	TRBD1	TRBJ1-6	-	13	CASIGTVNSPLHF	TGTGCCAGCATCGGGACAGTTAATTCACCCCTCCACTTT
TRBV9	-	TRBJ1-1	-	14	CASSVVGATTEAFF	TGTGCCAGCAGCGTAGTGGGGGCGACCACTGAAGCTTTCTTT
TRBV5-1	TRBD1	TRBJ2-1	-	16	CASSLLGQGGYNEQFF	TGCGCCAGCAGCTTGTTGGGACAGGGTGGCTACAATGAGCAGTTCTTC
TRBV9	TRBD1	TRBJ2-5	-	16	CASSVGGQGLQETQYF	TGTGCCAGCAGCGTAGGGGGACAGGGGTTACAAGAGACCCAGTACTTC
TRBV19	TRBD1	TRBJ2-5	-	13	CASSMTGVETQYF	TGTGCCAGTAGTATGACAGGGGTGGAGACCCAGTACTTC
TRBV6-4	TRBD2	TRBJ2-3	-	17	CASSEGVAGVGTDTQYF	TGTGCCAGCAGTGAGGGGGTAGCGGGAGTTGGAACAGATACGCAGTATTTT
TRBV5-1	TRBD2	TRBJ2-3	-	16	CASSLLGSGGTDTQYF	TGCGCCAGCAGCTTGTTGGGTAGCGGGGGCACAGATACGCAGTATTTT
TRBV10-3	TRBD2	TRBJ2-1	once	17	CAISELAGLWAYNEQFF	TGTGCCATCAGTGAGTTAGCGGGCTTGTGGGCCTACAATGAGCAGTTCTTC
TRBV5-1	-	TRBJ2-5	-	13	CASSFVQEETQYF	TGCGCCAGCAGCTTCGTACAGGAAGAGACCCAGTACTTC
TRBV11-2	-	TRBJ2-2	-	15	CASRQQGSNTGELFF	TGTGCCAGCAGGCAACAGGGTTCGAACACCGGGGAGCTGTTTTTT
TRBV28	TRBD2	TRBJ2-7	-	17	CASSSHPGTSGVYEQYF	TGTGCCAGCAGCTCCCATCCAGGGACTAGCGGTGTCTACGAGCAGTACTTC
TRBV4-1	TRBD2	TRBJ2-7	-	17	CASSQDPVRDYSYEQYF	TGCGCCAGCAGCCAAGATCCGGTTCGGGACTACTCCTACGAGCAGTACTTC
TRBV27	TRBD1	TRBJ2-7	-	13	CASSYGQAYEQYF	TGTGCCAGCAGTTACGGACAGGCCTACGAGCAGTACTTC
TRBV27	-	TRBJ2-7	-	15	CASSLSNRDEYEQYF	TGTGCCAGCAGTTTATCGAACAGGGACGAGTACGAGCAGTACTTC
TRBV7-6	TRBD1	TRBJ2-7	-	15	CASSRDPGTGGEQYF	TGTGCCAGCAGTCGAGACCCCGGGACAGGTGGCGAGCAGTACTTC
TRBV9	-	TRBJ2-2	-	15	CASRRGGDDTGELFF	TGTGCCAGCAGAAGAGGGGGAGACGACACCGGGGAGCTGTTTTTT
TRBV28	TRBD1	TRBJ1-5	-	15	CASRTGGVSNQPQHF	TGTGCCAGTAGGACAGGTGGAGTTAGCAATCAGCCCCAGCATTTT
TRBV7-2	TRBD1	TRBJ2-2	-	17	CASSLVGTGGNTGELFF	TGTGCCAGCAGCTTAGTTGGGACAGGGGGGAACACCGGGGAGCTGTTTTTT
TRBV18	TRBD1	TRBJ2-7	-	17	CASSPLQLGQGSYEQYF	TGTGCCAGCTCACCACTCCAGTTGGGACAGGGGTCCTACGAGCAGTACTTC
TRBV5-8	-	TRBJ1-4	-	16	CASSLITRGANEKLFF	TGTGCCAGCAGCTTGATCACCAGGGGCGCCAATGAAAAACTGTTTTTT
TRBV6-5	TRBD1	TRBJ1-1	few	15	CASSNAGTVNTEAFF	TGTGCCAGCAGTAACGCCGGGACAGTGAACACTGAAGCTTTCTTT
TRBV5-1	TRBD2	TRBJ2-5	-	17	CASSILKSGGQQETQYF	TGCGCCAGCAGCATCTTGAAGAGCGGGGGGCAACAAGAGACCCAGTACTTC
TRBV7-9	TRBD1	TRBJ1-1	-	14	CASSLTGANTEAFF	TGTGCCAGCAGCTTGACAGGGGCGAACACTGAAGCTTTCTTT
TRBV5-1	-	TRBJ2-1	-	16	CASSLASGTSYNEQFF	TGCGCCAGCAGCTTGGCCAGCGGGACATCCTACAATGAGCAGTTCTTC
TRBV7-7	-	TRBJ2-1	few	13	CASSLDSDNEQFF	TGTGCCAGCAGCTTAGACTCGGACAATGAGCAGTTCTTC
TRBV28	-	TRBJ1-5	-	13	CASRADTNQPQHF	TGTGCCAGCAGGGCCGATACGAATCAGCCCCAGCATTTT
TRBV11-2	-	TRBJ2-7	-	15	CASSENRESLYEQYF	TGTGCCAGCAGCGAAAACAGGGAATCCCTCTACGAGCAGTACTTC
TRBV19	-	TRBJ1-2	-	14	CASSIGAGIYGYTF	TGTGCCAGTAGTATAGGGGCCGGGATCTATGGCTACACCTTC
TRBV7-3	TRBD2	TRBJ2-1	-	15	CASSLRRGGRSEQFF	TGTGCCAGCAGCTTAAGGCGGGGGGGCCGGAGTGAGCAGTTCTTC
TRBV30	TRBD2	TRBJ2-1	-	14	CAWKYGSGMGEQFF	TGTGCCTGGAAGTACGGAAGCGGGATGGGTGAGCAGTTCTTC
TRBV5-1	-	TRBJ1-2	-	16	CASSSTYGTPDYGYTF	TGCGCCAGCAGCTCTACGTACGGGACACCGGACTATGGCTACACCTTC
TRBV9	-	TRBJ2-5	-	16	CASSGGAGLSGETQYF	TGTGCCAGCAGCGGCGGGGCAGGGCTCTCTGGGGAGACCCAGTACTTC
TRBV6-5	TRBD2	TRBJ2-3	-	15	CASSYQRGGTDTQYF	TGTGCCAGCAGTTACCAGCGGGGGGGCACAGATACGCAGTATTTT
TRBV5-1	-	TRBJ2-3	once	14	CASSPGGRTDTQYF	TGCGCCAGCAGCCCCGGGGGGCGCACAGATACGCAGTATTTT
TRBV5-6	-	TRBJ1-1	few	13	CASSLWGPTEAFF	TGTGCCAGCAGCTTGTGGGGCCCCACTGAAGCTTTCTTT
TRBV2	TRBD2	TRBJ2-2	-	15	CASRRLAGGTGELFF	TGTGCCAGCAGGAGATTAGCGGGAGGCACCGGGGAGCTGTTTTTT
TRBV9	TRBD2	TRBJ2-2	-	16	CASSVAAGGNTGELFF	TGTGCCAGCAGCGTAGCGGCGGGGGGGAACACCGGGGAGCTGTTTTTT